This T cell receptor beta chain was observed in a study of blood T cells in healthy people across ages. Study-level background: Per two T cells, about one barcoded beta molecule was captured through template switching.

CDR3 size: 12 residues. Per germline, CDR1 SQVTM and CDR2 ANQGSEA. With a J-beta primer mix and a sample-barcoded 5' primer, a second PCR ran 7 to 11 cycles. TCRdb ran MiXCR on the 5' RACE reads and lists one entry per CDR3 protein. This sample carries about 570,000 distinct CDR3 sequences, approximately 27% of them seen once, and the ten largest clones take less than 20%. Notes on this clonotype: Relative to the germline gene, one junction end is altered; a read error may explain this.

The V and J genes are TRBV29-1 and TRBJ2-3; D unclear. The origin of this receptor is a woman aged 70-85 years in good health. The sequencing input was blood. The CDR3 loop is CSVEISRDTRYF. The CDR3 DNA follows: TGCAGCGTTGAGATCAGTAGGGATACGCGGTATTTT.